This note documents a single TCR beta chain sequence. Its cognate antigen has yet to be identified. No qualities accompany the bases; no much larger clone lies one base away. The data stem from a study of T cells in Graves' hyperthyroidism and ophthalmopathy (dated by TCRdb to about 2019). With regard to the full study: Peripheral blood samples were taken at the time of initial diagnosis, prior to any treatment. A discovery cohort of roughly 96 patients, about 43 with Graves' ophthalmopathy and roughly 59 with stable Graves' hyperthyroidism, was used to find distinguishing TCR V-J signatures. An independent validation cohort of around 19 hyperthyroidism patients and 17 patients who later progressed to ophthalmopathy tested prospective prediction of ophthalmopathy. The roughly 90 discovery patients were divided at random into training and test sets in a 7:3 ratio. Thyroid tissue and blood T-cell repertoires from more than five Graves' hyperthyroidism patients were also compared in the study. Once sampling was done, hyperthyroidism patients were given methimazole at a starting dose of 30 mg daily, whereas ophthalmopathy patients were given high-dose intravenous methylprednisolone. The paper reports TCR Vbeta CDR3 sequencing of fewer than 150 peripheral blood samples: over 40 ophthalmopathy, roughly 74 hyperthyroidism and around 17 progressor patients.

Paper-wide results and their limitations: In cross-validation, a model built on a 13 V-J signature told ophthalmopathy apart from stable hyperthyroidism with approximately 91% sensitivity and around 81% specificity, and in testing the same model reached 80%/75%. No statistical method was used to set the sample size in advance, and investigators knew the group allocation. In validation, progression to ophthalmopathy was predicted by the model with 70.59% sensitivity and 72.22% specificity, a median of approximately 6.5 months before onset. Most expanded thyroid clonotypes (frequency above 0.001) were also found in blood, which suggests that blood repertoires may mirror thyroid immune responses.

From cysteine to phenylalanine, the CDR3 is 13 amino acids long. Only the CDR3 portion is preserved as DNA: 39 bases, with reading frame beginning at the first base. Looking up the germline V gene yields CDR1 SGHVS and CDR2 FNYEAQ. The germline ends are 6 bases apart after V is trimmed by 5 bases and J by 2 bases. A patient counted as having stable Graves' hyperthyroidism if no progression to ophthalmopathy occurred over 18 months of follow-up. Hyperthyroidism patients were aged 18 to 65 years and newly diagnosed, with disease duration of less than 2 months. The study excluded patients with uncontrolled infections, other autoimmune diseases, pregnancy or lactation. Clinical symptoms, serum thyroxine and TRAb, thyroid ultrasound, and orbital computed tomography formed the basis for the diagnoses. PBMCs were isolated from 8 to 10 ml of fresh peripheral blood by Ficoll-Paque density gradient centrifugation. Total RNA was extracted using Trizol reagent, and RNA quality was assessed on an Agilent 2100 Bioanalyzer.

Amplification of TCR beta CDR3 regions was carried out from RNA transcripts. For the first round of RT-PCR on the TCR CDR3, the HTBI primer set was used together with the Qiagen OneStep RT-PCR kit. Libraries were constructed in a second round of multiplex PCR, after which size selection and purification were performed. The libraries were sequenced on an Illumina HiSeq2000 using paired-end 100 bp reads. On the authors' methods: SOAPnuke was used to process the raw data, removing reads that contained adapters or uncalled bases, had a mean Phred below 15, or lacked an exact match to the constant primer or identifier. COPE v1.2.5 was used to merge the high-quality paired reads, and each unique nucleotide sequence was defined as a clonotype. MiTCR v1.1 was used to align the clonotypes against IMGT TRBV, TRBD and TRBJ reference segments. Analysis was restricted to V-J combinations with a frequency above 0.0001, which covered 98% to 99.2% of repertoires. A TCS score was defined as the ratio between F50 (clonal expansion) and ExV (chaos), using BLOSUM62-based TCRdist between CDR3 peptides within each V-J. Welch's t-statistics and random forest reduced fewer than 550 V-J features to 10 to 15, which were used in a naive Bayes classifier (R e1071). TCRdb reran the public reads through fastp at Q25 and MiXCR, keeping productive beta chains. Duplicate CDR3 protein sequences are folded into a single record with the most common DNA and genes. TCRdb, not the original authors, processed these V and J calls. Counted in this sample were 350,000 or so distinct CDR3 sequences; roughly 20% of them appeared once. The ten largest clones represent about 53% of the sample.

The TCR originated in a woman aged 45-59 years with Graves' hyperthyroidism. Here the chain combines TRBV7-6 and TRBJ1-4; possibly the D gene is TRBD1, per 6 matching bases. The specimen was blood. The DNA sequence is TGTGCCAGCAGCAGGGGGACTAATGAAAAACTGTTTTTT. It translates as CASSRGTNEKLFF.